This T cell receptor (beta chain) came from a study of blood T cell repertoires in COVID-19. Study information: Acute and convalescent COVID-19 samples came from the United States, Italy and Spain. The analysed material was cDNA or gDNA that came from T cells, B-cell-depleted T cells, or PBMCs.

TCRdb's table, derived via immunoSEQ multiplex PCR, lists solely in-frame clones and lacks some. Of 260,000 or so clones listed, 88% are singletons. The V and J ends lost 3 bases and 4 bases, in that order; junction bases with no gene match: 11. This CDR3 region has 18 residues. From germline, CDR1 is MNHEY and CDR2 SVGEGT. The chain uses TRBV6-2 or TRBV6-3 and TRBJ1-6; 8 bases agree with TRBD1. The specimen sequenced was peripheral blood. This clonotype was sampled from a human donor in a cohort sampled during active COVID-19. The CDR3 here is CASSYVGGTGLYNSPLHF. The CDR3 region has the DNA TGTGCCAGCAGTTATGTCGGCGGGACAGGACTTTATAATTCACCCCTCCACTTT.